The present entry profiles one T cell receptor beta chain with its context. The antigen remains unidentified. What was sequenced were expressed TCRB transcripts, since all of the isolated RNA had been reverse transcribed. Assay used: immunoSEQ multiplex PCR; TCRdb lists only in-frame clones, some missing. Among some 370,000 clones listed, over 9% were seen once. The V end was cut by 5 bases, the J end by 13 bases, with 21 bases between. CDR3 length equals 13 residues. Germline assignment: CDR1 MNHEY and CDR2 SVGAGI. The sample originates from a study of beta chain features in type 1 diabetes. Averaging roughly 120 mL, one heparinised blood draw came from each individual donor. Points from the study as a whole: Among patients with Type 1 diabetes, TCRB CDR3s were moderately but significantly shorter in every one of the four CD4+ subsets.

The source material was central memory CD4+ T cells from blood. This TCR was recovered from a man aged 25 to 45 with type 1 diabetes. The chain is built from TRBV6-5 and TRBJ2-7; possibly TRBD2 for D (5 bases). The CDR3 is CASSEEARRSPYF. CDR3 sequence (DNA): TGTGCCAGCAGTGAGGAAGCCCGGAGGAGTCCATACTTC.